These 10 T cell receptor beta chains were all obtained from the same sample, sequenced in a study of T cells after yellow fever vaccination. Via MiXCR, TCRdb re-called the 5' RACE reads, giving one row per CDR3 protein. The repertoire includes 100,000 to 150,000 distinct CDR3 sequences, about 7% of them detected once, and 2.5% sits in the top ten. The material sequenced was CD4+ T cells sorted from PBMCs, taken about 10 days after the first yellow fever vaccination. These receptors came from a young man who received the YFV17D yellow fever vaccine.

This chain uses TRBV6-2 or TRBV6-3 with TRBJ2-1; unclear D gene. Between the trimmed V and J ends, which lost 6 bases and 2 bases, there was a span of 5 bases. The germline V gene encodes CDR1 MNHEY and CDR2 SVGEGT. CDR3 size: 12 residues. CDR3 DNA sequence: TGTGCCAGCAGACGTACCTACAATGAGCAGTTCTTC. Protein sequence: CASRRTYNEQFF.

This clonotype was seen many times. The V call is TRBV3-1, the J call TRBJ1-3; 7 positions match TRBD1. The CDR3 spans 19 residues. The V gene's germline CDR1 is LGHDT and CDR2 YNNKEL (reference sequence). V gave up 6 bases and J gave up 0 bases; unmatched junction bases: 17. CDR3 nucleotides: TGTGCCAGCAGTCACCCGGGACAGTCGATGGGATACTCTGGAAACACCATATATTTT. Its protein is CASSHPGQSMGYSGNTIYF.

The chain joins TRBV19 to TRBJ2-1; 7 bases are a match to TRBD1. This CDR3 is 16 amino acids long. Germline V gives CDR1 LNHDA, CDR2 SQIVND (reference sequence). Unmatched junction bases numbered 6, after V lost 4 bases and J lost 0 bases. CDR3 amino acids: CASSTDRYSSYNEQFF. The CDR3 DNA is TGTGCCAGTAGTACGGACAGGTACAGCTCCTACAATGAGCAGTTCTTC.

This clonotype was seen repeatedly, ten times or more. This sequence joins TRBV24-1 and TRBJ2-1; D is unclear. Germline CDR1 KGHDR, CDR2 SFDVKD. This CDR3 comprises 12 residues. With 0 bases removed from V and 8 bases from J, the gap between germline ends came to 4 bases. The DNA of the CDR3 is TGTGCCACCAGTGATTTGGGGGATGAGCAGTTCTTC. Translated: CATSDLGDEQFF.

This clonotype was seen at least ten times. This sequence joins TRBV5-1 and TRBJ2-2; the D is unclear. The CDR3 is 14 amino acids. Germline V gene sequence: CDR1 SGHRS, CDR2 YFSETQ. V lost 2 bases to trimming and J lost 2 bases, with 7 bases between them. For the CDR3, the DNA is TGCGCCAGCAGCTTAGACCCTAACACCGGGGAGCTGTTTTTT. Translating it yields CASSLDPNTGELFF.

The table lists this clonotype with a few counts. The chain has TRBV20-1 and TRBJ2-3; TRBD2 aligns across 10 bases. Germline-derived CDR1 and CDR2 are DFQATT and SNEGSKA (reference sequence). The CDR3 covers 15 residues. V lost 3 bases, J lost 4 bases, and 7 bases stayed unmatched. The CDR3 region has the DNA TGCAGTGCTAGGTTTCCAGCGGGGGGGCCAGATACGCAGTATTTT. This gives the protein CSARFPAGGPDTQYF.

This clonotype was detected ten times or more. The chain has TRBV7-2 and TRBJ2-1; TRBD2 matches 7 bases. Germline lookup yields CDR1 SGHTA and CDR2 FQGNSA. The length of the CDR3 is 15 residues. The ends lost 4 bases at V and 5 bases at J; junction bases unmatched: 8. The CDR3 region is CASSSTLAANNEQFF. The CDR3 region has the DNA TGTGCCAGCAGCTCCACCCTAGCGGCCAACAATGAGCAGTTCTTC. The full variable domain, completed using reference TRBV7-2 and TRBJ2-1, is GAGVSQSPSNKVTEKGKDVELRCDPISGHTALYWYRQSLGQGLEFLIYFQGNSAPDKSGLPSDRFSAERTGGSVSTLTIQRTQQEDSAVYLCASSSTLAANNEQFFGPGTRLTVL.

This clonotype was seen at least ten times. The chain has TRBV11-3 and TRBJ1-1; D may be TRBD1 (6 bases). Germline CDR1 reads SGHNT; CDR2 reads YENEEA. Trimming removed 5 bases from V and 1 base from J, with 8 bases in between. The CDR3 has 13 amino acids. The CDR3 DNA reads TGTGCCAGCAGCCAACAGGGGAACACTGAAGCTTTCTTT. It codes for CASSQQGNTEAFF.

The chain employs TRBV19 and TRBJ2-1, with TRBD2 identical over 8 bases. CDR3 length equals 17 residues. V gave up 5 bases and J gave up 4 bases; unmatched junction bases: 13. Germline CDR1 is LNHDA and CDR2 is SQIVND (reference sequence). CDR3: CASSGRTPGLGYNEQFF. In nucleotides, the CDR3 is TGTGCCAGTAGTGGCCGAACGCCGGGACTAGGTTACAATGAGCAGTTCTTC.

This clonotype has a count of ten or more. The chain combines TRBV12-3 or TRBV12-4 with TRBJ1-1; 8 bases line up with TRBD1. The CDR3 is 14 amino acids. Trimming took 6 bases from V and 4 from J; bases not matched to a gene: 7. The CDR3 DNA reads TGTGCCAGCAGGTCGGACAGGGTTGGCACTGAAGCTTTCTTT. It yields the protein CASRSDRVGTEAFF.